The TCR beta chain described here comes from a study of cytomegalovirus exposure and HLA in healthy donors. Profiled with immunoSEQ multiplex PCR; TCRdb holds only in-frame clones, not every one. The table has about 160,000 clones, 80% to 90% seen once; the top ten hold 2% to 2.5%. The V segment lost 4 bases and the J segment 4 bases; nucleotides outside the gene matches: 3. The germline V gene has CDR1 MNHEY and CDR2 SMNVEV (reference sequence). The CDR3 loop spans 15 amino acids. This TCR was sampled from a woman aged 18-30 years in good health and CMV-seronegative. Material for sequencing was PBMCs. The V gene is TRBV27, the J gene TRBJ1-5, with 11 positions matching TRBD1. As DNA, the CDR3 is TGTGCCAGCAGTTGGGGGACAGGGGGGAATCAGCCCCAGCATTTT. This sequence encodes CASSWGTGGNQPQHF.